The following is a T cell receptor beta chain sequence with its context. Its antigen remains unknown. TCRdb re-called the 5' RACE reads through MiXCR, storing one row per CDR3 protein. The table includes around 210,000 distinct CDR3 sequences, around 8.8% detected once. These data belong to a study of T-cell memory formation after mild COVID-19. Study summary: Largely, the TCR clusters proved donor specific.

General observations from the study: Day 15 to 85 contractors were CD4/CD8 balanced; later expanders leaned CD4+. Second-wave clones peaking on day 37 lacked confirmed SARS-CoV-2 specificity.

Germline V gives CDR1 SGHRS, CDR2 YFSETQ. The CDR3 consists of 13 residues. Trimming cost V 1 base and J 9 bases, with 8 bases left between them. Sequences were obtained from PBMCs or a T cell subset sorted from them (not recorded which). The V and J genes are TRBV5-1 and TRBJ1-6; D is unresolved. The TCR comes from a man aged 18-30 years who had mild COVID-19 (a few samples of this study predate the infection). Cell type and time point are not known. As DNA, the CDR3 is TGCGCCAGCAGCTTGCGACGGATTTCACCCCTCCACTTT. As protein: CASSLRRISPLHF.